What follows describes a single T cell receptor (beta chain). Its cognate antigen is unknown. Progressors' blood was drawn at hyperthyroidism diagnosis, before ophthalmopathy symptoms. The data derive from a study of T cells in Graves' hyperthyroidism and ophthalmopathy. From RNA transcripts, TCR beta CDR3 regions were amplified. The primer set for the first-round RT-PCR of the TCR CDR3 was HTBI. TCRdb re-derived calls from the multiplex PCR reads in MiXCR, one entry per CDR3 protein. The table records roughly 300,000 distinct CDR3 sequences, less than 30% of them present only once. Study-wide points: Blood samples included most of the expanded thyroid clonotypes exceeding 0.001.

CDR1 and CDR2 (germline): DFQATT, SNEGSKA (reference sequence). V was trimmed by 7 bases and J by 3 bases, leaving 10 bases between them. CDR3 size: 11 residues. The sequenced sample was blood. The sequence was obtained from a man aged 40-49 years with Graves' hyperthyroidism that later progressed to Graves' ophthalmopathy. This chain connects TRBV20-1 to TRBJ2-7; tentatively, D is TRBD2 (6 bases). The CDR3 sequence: CSGREVYEQYF. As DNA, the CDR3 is TGCAGTGGGAGGGAGGTCTACGAGCAGTACTTC.